Below are 13 T cell receptor beta chains sequenced from a single sample in a study of shared clonotypes between healthy human individuals. The assay was immunoSEQ multiplex PCR, and TCRdb's table has in-frame clones only and misses some. This table holds approximately 500,000 clones, around 79% found once. The sample was PBMCs. The receptors were gathered from a woman aged 40 to 49 in good health. Some clones in this sample may be carry-over from other donors' samples.

Remarks on this clone: At one of its ends the junction is not consistent with the germline gene, which may arise from a read error. The chain employs TRBV27 and TRBJ2-7; D is unclear. CDR1 and CDR2 (germline): MNHEY, SMNVEV (reference sequence). The length of the CDR3 is 13 residues. The CDR3 here is CASSISQSYEQYF. DNA for the CDR3: TGTGCCAGCAGTATATCCCAATCCTACGAGCAGTACTTC.

The chain links TRBV29-1 to TRBJ2-7, with D possibly matching TRBD1 (5 bases). The CDR3 is made up of 14 amino acids. V gave up 3 bases and J gave up 3 bases, with 15 bases separating them. Germline CDR1 is SQVTM and CDR2 is ANQGSEA. This CDR3 reads CSVDISGQLYEQYF. The CDR3 DNA sequence: TGCAGCGTTGATATCTCCGGACAACTCTACGAGCAGTACTTC.

V and J are TRBV28 and TRBJ2-7, with D perhaps matching TRBD1 (7 bases). Trimming removed 4 bases from V and 2 bases from J, with 15 bases in between. Germline V gene data show CDR1 as MDHEN and CDR2 as SYDVKM. There are 15 residues in the CDR3. CDR3 DNA sequence: TGTGCCAGCAGTTCCCAGGGGGGCCTTACCTACGAGCAGTACTTC. Translated, it gives CASSSQGGLTYEQYF.

The chain couples TRBV6-4 to TRBJ2-3; TRBD2 aligns across 9 bases. Germline assignment: CDR1 MRHNA and CDR2 SNTAGT. The length of the CDR3 is 19 residues. J gave up 0 bases and V 5 bases, and 15 bases lay outside the gene matches. The CDR3 nucleotides read TGTGCCAGCAGTAGAGTGGCCGGACTAGCGTTACTTAGCACAGATACGCAGTATTTT. Translation gives CASSRVAGLALLSTDTQYF.

About this clone: A much more abundant neighbour one base away suggests this may be a read error. J is TRBJ2-7 and V is TRBV9, with 12 bases fitting TRBD2. Germline assignment: CDR1 SGDLS and CDR2 YYNGEE. With 5 bases clipped from V and 0 bases from J, the junction kept 3 bases outside the gene matches. The CDR3 extends over 15 amino acids. This chain's CDR3 is CASRETSGSSYEQYF. The CDR3 region has the DNA TGTGCCAGCAGAGAGACTAGCGGGAGCTCCTACGAGCAGTACTTC.

The chain joins TRBV28 to TRBJ2-1, with 12 bases matching TRBD2. Germline-derived CDR1 and CDR2 are MDHEN and SYDVKM. The ends lost 6 bases at V and 5 bases at J; junction bases unmatched: 11. CDR3 size: 17 residues. Written as DNA, the CDR3 is TGTGCCAGCAGGAGATACTTGGGACTAGCGGGCGACAATGAGCAGTTCTTC. It yields the protein CASRRYLGLAGDNEQFF.

CDR3 region: CASSLAGLSQETQYF. The CDR3, as DNA: TGTGCCAGCAGCTTGGCCGGATTGAGTCAAGAGACCCAGTACTTC. The chain recombines TRBV5-4 with TRBJ2-5; D unclear. V dropped 0 bases and J dropped 2 bases, with 11 bases sitting between them. This CDR3 contains 15 residues. CDR1 SGHNT and CDR2 YYREEE come from the germline V gene (reference sequence).

The chain is built from TRBV18 and TRBJ2-2; 11 bases fit TRBD2. After removal of 4 bases from V and 5 bases from J, the junction contained 9 bases not matched to a gene. CDR3 length: 17 amino acids. The germline V gene has CDR1 KGHSH and CDR2 LQKENI. The CDR3 is CASSRIPGLAATGELFF. Written as DNA, the CDR3 is TGTGCCAGCTCACGAATACCGGGACTAGCGGCTACCGGGGAGCTGTTTTTT.

This clone was recorded many times. This chain uses TRBV2 with TRBJ2-7; D may correspond to TRBD1 or TRBD2 (6 bases each). V dropped 6 bases and J dropped 0 bases, with 18 bases sitting between them. CDR1 SNHLY and CDR2 FYNNEI come from the germline V gene. CDR3 size: 16 residues. The CDR3 sequence: CASRQIGGSNSYEQYF. DNA of the CDR3: TGTGCCAGCAGGCAAATAGGGGGGAGCAACTCCTACGAGCAGTACTTC.

The V gene is TRBV4-2, the J gene TRBJ2-3; D possibly matches TRBD1 or TRBD2 (5 bases each). This CDR3 region has 17 residues. The germline V and J ends were trimmed by 0 bases and 0 bases, with 13 bases remaining between them. Germline V gives CDR1 LGHNA, CDR2 YNFKEQ. For the CDR3, the DNA is TGTGCCAGCAGCCAAGATATGGGGGACCCAAGCACAGATACGCAGTATTTT. Its protein is CASSQDMGDPSTDTQYF.

Details on this clone: A much larger clone sits a single nucleotide away, making a read error possible. The chain uses TRBV12-5 and TRBJ1-1; no reliable D call. V lost 1 base and J lost 1, with 4 bases in between. This CDR3 has 13 residues. CDR1 and CDR2 (germline): LGHNT, FRNRAP. The CDR3 loop is CASGLGSNTEAFF. CDR3 nucleotides: TGTGCTAGTGGTTTGGGATCGAACACTGAAGCTTTCTTT.

The gene calls are TRBV27 and TRBJ2-6; D gene ambiguous. The CDR3 is 15 residues long. Trimming shortened V by 2 bases and J by 2 bases, and 7 bases separated the two germline ends. Per the germline V gene, CDR1 is MNHEY and CDR2 is SMNVEV (reference sequence). The CDR3 DNA reads TGTGCCAGCAGTTTAGGACGGCCTGGGGCCAACGTCCTGACTTTC. This translates into CASSLGRPGANVLTF.

This clone appeared once. The same CDR3 can be traced to other DNA sequences in this sample. V is TRBV7-2 and J is TRBJ2-3; tentatively, D is TRBD2 (5 bases). The CDR3 has 14 residues. The V end lost 3 bases, the J end lost 3 bases, and 10 bases lay between the germline ends. Per the germline V gene, CDR1 is SGHTA and CDR2 is FQGNSA. The CDR3 loop is CASSFGGRTDTQYF. DNA for the CDR3: TGTGCCAGCAGCTTCGGCGGGCGGACAGATACGCAGTATTTT.